A single sample gave rise to the 22 T cell receptor beta chains below, sequenced in a study of STAT5B mutations in CD4+ large granular lymphocyte leukemia. Sequencing was performed with immunoSEQ multiplex PCR; in TCRdb, only in-frame clones are kept and a portion is missing. The sample gives 32,000 or so clones, 85% of which show up once; around 4% is in the top ten. Sequencing was done on a sample of CD4+ T cells from blood buffy coats. The receptors stem from a human donor in good health.

V usage is TRBV2 and J usage is TRBJ1-2, with D possibly matching TRBD1 (6 bases). Germline CDR1 and CDR2: SNHLY and FYNNEI. The CDR3 runs 15 residues. Between the trimmed V and J ends, which lost 1 base and 4 bases, there was a span of 13 bases. Written as DNA, the CDR3 is TGTGCCAGCAGTGAAGAGGCAGGGGCTTTCTATGGCTACACCTTC. It codes for CASSEEAGAFYGYTF.

This clone occurred a few times. The chain has TRBV29-1 and TRBJ1-1; D not certain. The CDR3 loop spans 9 amino acids. V gave up 4 bases and J gave up 4 bases, with 1 base separating them. Germline CDR1 reads SQVTM; CDR2 reads ANQGSEA. In DNA, the CDR3 is TGCAGCGTTGGCACTGAAGCTTTCTTT. Translated, it gives CSVGTEAFF.

The rearrangement links TRBV7-7 to TRBJ2-5; D possibly corresponds to TRBD1 (5 bases). The germline V gene encodes CDR1 SSHAT and CDR2 FNYEAQ (reference sequence). V gave up 0 bases and J gave up 1 base, with 18 bases separating them. CDR3 length equals 18 residues. Here the CDR3 reads CASSLARTGRTSQETQYF. The CDR3 nucleotides read TGTGCCAGCAGCTTAGCGAGAACAGGCAGGACCAGCCAAGAGACCCAGTACTTC. Complete variable domain (other parts from reference TRBV7-7 and TRBJ2-5): GAGVSQSPRYKVTKRGQDVTLRCDPISSHATLYWYQQALGQGPEFLTYFNYEAQPDKSGLPSDRFSAERPEGSISTLTIQRTEQRDSAMYRCASSLARTGRTSQETQYFGPGTRLLVL.

V gene TRBV11-2 combines with J gene TRBJ2-5; D uncertain. The germline gives CDR1 SGHAT, CDR2 FQNNGV. V gave up 2 bases and J gave up 2 bases, with 9 bases separating them. This CDR3 region has 14 residues. The CDR3 reads CASSLRLEQETQYF. CDR3 bases: TGTGCCAGCAGCTTAAGGCTCGAACAAGAGACCCAGTACTTC. Combining the CDR3 with reference TRBV11-2 and TRBJ2-5 gives the whole variable domain EAGVAQSPRYKIIEKRQSVAFWCNPISGHATLYWYQQILGQGPKLLIQFQNNGVVDDSQLPKDRFSAERLKGVDSTLKIQPAKLEDSAVYLCASSLRLEQETQYFGPGTRLLVL.

CDR3 loop: CASSQAGGTGNTIYF. The DNA for the CDR3 is TGTGCCAGCAGCCAAGCGGGGGGGACAGGGAACACCATATATTTT. The rearrangement links TRBV4-2 to TRBJ1-3; 9 nucleotides match TRBD1. The germline CDR1 and CDR2 sequences are LGHNA and YNFKEQ. The J segment lost 7 bases and the V segment lost 1 base, leaving 5 bases of the junction unmatched. This CDR3 is built from 15 residues.

The chain uses TRBV5-1 and TRBJ1-1; D not certain. V was shortened by 0 bases and J by 3 bases, with 9 bases between the two germline ends. Germline CDR1 SGHRS, CDR2 YFSETQ. The CDR3 runs to 14 residues. The CDR3 sequence is CASSLVDGDTEAFF. The CDR3 DNA sequence: TGCGCCAGCAGCTTGGTCGACGGAGACACTGAAGCTTTCTTT.

This sequence joins TRBV10-1 and TRBJ1-2; no clear D. This CDR3 comprises 10 residues. Germline V gene lookup returns CDR1 WNHNN and CDR2 SYGVQD (reference sequence). Trimming left V 6 bases short and J 5 bases short, with 4 bases between. CDR3 residues: CASRGYGYTF. CDR3 nucleotide sequence: TGCGCCAGCAGGGGTTATGGCTACACCTTC.

The table lists this clone with a few counts. The gene calls are TRBV27 and TRBJ1-5, with D unclear. This CDR3 has 15 residues. Looked up from germline, CDR1 is MNHEY and CDR2 is SMNVEV (reference sequence). With 2 bases removed from V and 4 bases from J, the gap between germline ends came to 12 bases. The CDR3 coding sequence is TGTGCCAGCAGTTTAGGACCAAGGTTAAATCAGCCCCAGCATTTT. It is translated as CASSLGPRLNQPQHF.

This clone showed up just a few times. V is TRBV14 and J is TRBJ1-2, with D hard to call. Germline CDR1 and CDR2: SGHDN and FVKESK. CDR3 size: 12 residues. Trimming took off 6 bases at V and 5 bases at J, with 10 bases between the two ends. CDR3 bases: TGTGCCAGCAGTGTTCTGGGATATGGCTACACCTTC. Protein product: CASSVLGYGYTF. The full variable domain, in which reference TRBV14 and TRBJ1-2 provide the parts outside the CDR3, is EAGVTQFPSHSVIEKGQTVTLRCDPISGHDNLYWYRRVMGKEIKFLLHFVKESKQDESGMPNNRFLAERTGGTYSTLKVQPAELEDSGVYFCASSVLGYGYTFGSGTRLTVV.

The chain joins TRBV6-5 to TRBJ1-2, with a possible D match to TRBD1 (5 bases). The length of the CDR3 is 12 residues. CDR1 and CDR2 (germline): MNHEY, SVGAGI. Trimming stripped 6 bases from V and 2 bases from J, with 7 bases between. The CDR3, as DNA: TGTGCCAGCAGCCGACAGAACTATGGCTACACCTTC. It encodes CASSRQNYGYTF.

This rearrangement joins TRBV5-4 to TRBJ2-7; 12 bases are a match to TRBD1. Per germline, CDR1 SGHNT and CDR2 YYREEE (reference sequence). V shed 0 bases, J shed 4 bases, and the junction held 2 bases outside the gene matches. This CDR3 contains 15 residues. CDR3 nucleotides: TGTGCCAGCAGCTTGGGGGGACAGGGGGCTTACGAGCAGTACTTC. It specifies CASSLGGQGAYEQYF.

V and J are TRBV27 and TRBJ2-3; the D gene is possibly TRBD2 (5 bases). The CDR3 is 16 amino acids. Germline lookup yields CDR1 MNHEY and CDR2 SMNVEV (reference sequence). V lost 2 bases, J lost 2 bases, and 14 bases lay in between. As DNA, the CDR3 is TGTGCCAGCAGTTTAATGGAGGACCGGATCACAGATACGCAGTATTTT. Protein product: CASSLMEDRITDTQYF.

This clone showed up just once. The chain uses TRBV7-2 and TRBJ2-2; D unresolved. The V gene lost 2 bases and the J gene lost 2 bases, with 9 bases spanning the gap. Per the germline V gene, CDR1 is SGHTA and CDR2 is FQGNSA. This CDR3 is 15 amino acids long. CDR3 DNA: TGTGCCAGCAGCTTAATAAGTCTCAACACCGGGGAGCTGTTTTTT. This gives the protein CASSLISLNTGELFF.

The chain couples TRBV7-8 to TRBJ2-5; 9 bases line up with TRBD2. The V gene's germline CDR1 is SGHVS and CDR2 FQNEAQ. V lost 2 bases and J lost 3; bases outside the gene matches: 7. The CDR3 runs to 16 residues. The CDR3 nucleotides are TGTGCCAGCAGCTTAAAAGGGCTAGCGGGAAAAGAGACCCAGTACTTC. Its protein product is CASSLKGLAGKETQYF.

The chain employs TRBV28 and TRBJ1-1, with D hard to call. The CDR3 covers 15 residues. Per germline, CDR1 MDHEN and CDR2 SYDVKM. V gave up 1 base and J gave up 4 bases, with 13 bases separating them. The CDR3 region has the DNA TGTGCCAGCAGTTTATTAGGGAACGAGGCCACTGAAGCTTTCTTT. Translating gives CASSLLGNEATEAFF.

The chain has TRBV18 and TRBJ1-3, with D uncertain. Germline lookup yields CDR1 KGHSH and CDR2 LQKENI. Deletions cut 3 bases from V and 2 bases from J, with 14 bases between. The CDR3 covers 16 residues. CDR3 protein: CASSPRAVEPGNTIYF. The DNA for the CDR3 is TGTGCCAGCTCACCTCGGGCCGTGGAACCTGGAAACACCATATATTTT.

The rearrangement links TRBV6-5 to TRBJ2-4, with 11 bases aligning to TRBD2. J gave up 8 bases and V 5 bases, and 5 bases lay outside the gene matches. Germline CDR1 and CDR2: MNHEY and SVGAGI. This CDR3 is 14 amino acids long. This CDR3 is CASSLIAGGYIQYF. In nucleotides, the CDR3 is TGTGCCAGCAGTCTTATAGCGGGAGGGTACATTCAGTACTTC.

The rearrangement joins TRBV7-9 to TRBJ2-7; no firm D call. Trimming took 4 bases from V and 6 from J, leaving 10 bases between them. The CDR3 loop spans 12 amino acids. Per germline, CDR1 SEHNR and CDR2 FQNEAQ (reference sequence). CDR3 DNA: TGTGCCAGCAGCTCGAATGGTCGCGAGCAGTACTTC. It codes for CASSSNGREQYF.

The chain is built from TRBV7-2 and TRBJ2-1; 7 nucleotides align to TRBD2. Per the germline V gene, CDR1 is SGHTA and CDR2 is FQGNSA. V lost 5 bases to trimming and J lost 0 bases; unmatched junction nucleotides: 10. This CDR3 is built from 17 residues. The DNA for the CDR3 is TGTGCCAGCAGCCCTAGGGGTGGCGGGAGCTCCTACAATGAGCAGTTCTTC. Encoded protein: CASSPRGGGSSYNEQFF.

The chain couples TRBV4-1 to TRBJ2-3, with 15 bases matching TRBD2. With 4 bases clipped from V and 9 bases from J, the junction kept 8 bases outside the gene matches. This CDR3 contains 16 residues. Germline V gene sequence: CDR1 MGHRA, CDR2 YSYEKL. The chain's CDR3 is CASSPRTSGRAGTQYF. CDR3 bases: TGCGCCAGCAGCCCCCGGACTAGCGGGAGGGCGGGGACGCAGTATTTT.

The chain links TRBV28 to TRBJ2-2; 8 nucleotides line up with TRBD2. The CDR3 runs to 18 residues. With V trimmed by 2 bases and J by 3 bases, 11 bases remained unmatched. CDR1 is MDHEN, CDR2 SYDVKM, per germline. CDR3: CASSLGGLAGRHTGELFF. As DNA, the CDR3 is TGTGCCAGCAGTTTAGGGGGGCTAGCGGGCCGTCACACCGGGGAGCTGTTTTTT.

This clone was seen only once. This CDR3 reads CASSPPPGTEAFF. CDR3 sequence (DNA): TGTGCCAGCAGCCCTCCACCAGGCACTGAAGCTTTCTTT. V usage is TRBV7-2 and J usage is TRBJ1-1; no reliable D call. The CDR3 runs to 13 residues. Trimming stripped 5 bases from V and 4 bases from J, with 11 bases between. The germline V gene has CDR1 SGHTA and CDR2 FQGNSA.